This TCR beta chain emerged from a study of early T cells in non-severe SARS-CoV-2 infection. The CDR3 totals 14 residues. V was cut by 2 bases and J by 3 bases, with 7 bases left in between. From germline, CDR1 is LGHNA and CDR2 YSLEER. Attachment of unique molecular identifiers was made to individual cDNA molecules. MiXCR, run by TCRdb on the 5' RACE reads, gives a single entry per CDR3 protein. Among around 78,000 distinct CDR3 sequences, roughly a tenth were seen once, and the ten largest hold over 6%. Overall study results and limits: Clonotype matching in VDJdb favored anti-spike CD8 responses and did not capture private and CD4 specificities.

In this sample, this clonotype turned up a few times. Its target is unknown. The chain joins TRBV4-3 to TRBJ2-2; no firm D call. The sequencing used whole blood, collected at baseline. The sequence was collected from an adult who was a healthcare worker with PCR-confirmed SARS-CoV-2 infection or an uninfected control (not recorded which). The DNA of the CDR3 is TGCGCCAGCAGCCAACACCGGGACACCGGGGAGCTGTTTTTT. Translated, it gives CASSQHRDTGELFF.